This T cell receptor beta chain was observed in a study of T cells in Graves' hyperthyroidism and ophthalmopathy. Study-wide findings and caveats: In the blood, most expanded thyroid clonotypes above 0.001 appeared as well.

For this clonotype: No antigen is known for it.

Stability of Graves' hyperthyroidism was defined as absent ophthalmopathy progression within 18 months. Amplification of TCR beta CDR3 regions used RNA as the template. A set of HTBI primers served as the primers for a first-round RT-PCR of the TCR CDR3. TCRdb fed the multiplex PCR reads into MiXCR, producing one record per CDR3 protein. This sample has 560,000 or so distinct CDR3 sequences, with roughly 46% found just once. Unmatched junction bases numbered 6, after V lost 0 bases and J lost 2 bases. Germline values: CDR1 SGDLS, CDR2 YYNGEE. CDR3 size: 16 residues. This chain uses TRBV9 with TRBJ2-5, with 8 bases matching TRBD2. The receptor was isolated from a woman under 30 with Graves' hyperthyroidism. The sequencing sample was made of peripheral blood or thyroid tissue (not recorded which). As DNA, the CDR3 is TGTGCCAGCAGCGTAGCCAGCGGGAGAGTACAAGAGACCCAGTACTTC. Encoded protein: CASSVASGRVQETQYF. Filled out from reference TRBV9 and TRBJ2-5, the complete variable domain reads DSGVTQTPKHLITATGQRVTLRCSPRSGDLSVYWYQQSLDQGLQFLIQYYNGEERAKGNILERFSAQQFPDLHSELNLSSLELGDSALYFCASSVASGRVQETQYFGPGTRLLVL.